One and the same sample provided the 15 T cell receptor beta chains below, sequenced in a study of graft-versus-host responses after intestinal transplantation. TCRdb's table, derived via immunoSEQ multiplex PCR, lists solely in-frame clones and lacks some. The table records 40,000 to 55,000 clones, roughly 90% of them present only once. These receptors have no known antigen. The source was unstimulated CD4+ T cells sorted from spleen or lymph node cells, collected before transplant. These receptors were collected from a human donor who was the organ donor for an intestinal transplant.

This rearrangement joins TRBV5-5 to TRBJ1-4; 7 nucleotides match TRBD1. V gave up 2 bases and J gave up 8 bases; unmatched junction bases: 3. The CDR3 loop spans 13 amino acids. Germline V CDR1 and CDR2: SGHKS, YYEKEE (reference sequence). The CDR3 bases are TGTGCCAGCAGCTTAACGACAGGGGAAAAACTGTTTTTT. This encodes CASSLTTGEKLFF. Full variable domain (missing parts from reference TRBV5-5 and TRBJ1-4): DAGVTQSPTHLIKTRGQQVTLRCSPISGHKSVSWYQQVLGQGPQFIFQYYEKEERGRGNFPDRFSARQFPNYSSELNVNALLLGDSALYLCASSLTTGEKLFFGSGTQLSVL.

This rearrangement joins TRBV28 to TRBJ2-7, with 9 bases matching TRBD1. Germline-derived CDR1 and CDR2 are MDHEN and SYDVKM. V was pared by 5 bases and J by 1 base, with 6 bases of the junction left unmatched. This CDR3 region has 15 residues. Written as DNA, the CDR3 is TGTGCCAGCAGTCCGGACAGGGGTGGGTCCTACGAGCAGTACTTC. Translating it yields CASSPDRGGSYEQYF.

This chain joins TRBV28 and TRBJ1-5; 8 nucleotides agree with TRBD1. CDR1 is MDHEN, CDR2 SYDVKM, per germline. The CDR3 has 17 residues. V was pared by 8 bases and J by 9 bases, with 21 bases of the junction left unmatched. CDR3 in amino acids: CASFTPIKDRGVRPQHF. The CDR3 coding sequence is TGTGCCAGCTTTACCCCGATAAAAGACAGGGGTGTGAGGCCCCAGCATTTT. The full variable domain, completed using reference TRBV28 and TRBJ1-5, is DVKVTQSSRYLVKRTGEKVFLECVQDMDHENMFWYRQDPGLGLRLIYFSYDVKMKEKGDIPEGYSVSREKKERFSLILESASTNQTSMYLCASFTPIKDRGVRPQHFGDGTRLSIL.

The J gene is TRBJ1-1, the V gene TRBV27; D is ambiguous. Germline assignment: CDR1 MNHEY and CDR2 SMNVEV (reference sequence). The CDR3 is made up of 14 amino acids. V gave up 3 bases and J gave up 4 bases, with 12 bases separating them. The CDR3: CASSFARVGTEAFF. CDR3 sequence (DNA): TGTGCCAGCAGTTTTGCGCGGGTTGGCACTGAAGCTTTCTTT.

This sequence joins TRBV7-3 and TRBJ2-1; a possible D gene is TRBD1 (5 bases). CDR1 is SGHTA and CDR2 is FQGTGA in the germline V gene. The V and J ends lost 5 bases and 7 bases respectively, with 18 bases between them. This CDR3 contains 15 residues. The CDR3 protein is CASSPGKGVFNEQFF. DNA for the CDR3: TGTGCCAGCAGCCCAGGGAAAGGGGTTTTTAATGAGCAGTTCTTC.

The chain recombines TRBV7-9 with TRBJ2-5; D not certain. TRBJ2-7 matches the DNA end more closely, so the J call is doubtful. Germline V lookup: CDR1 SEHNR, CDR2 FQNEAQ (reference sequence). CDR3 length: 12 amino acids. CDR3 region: CASSFAYYEQYF. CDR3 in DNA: TGTGCCAGCAGCTTCGCTTACTACGAGCAGTACTTC.

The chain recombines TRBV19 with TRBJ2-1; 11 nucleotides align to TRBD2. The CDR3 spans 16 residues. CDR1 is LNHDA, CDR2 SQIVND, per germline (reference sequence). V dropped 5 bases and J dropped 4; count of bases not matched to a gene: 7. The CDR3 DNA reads TGTGCCAGTAGTGCCCGGGGACTAGCGGATTACAATGAGCAGTTCTTC. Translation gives CASSARGLADYNEQFF.

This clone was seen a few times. This CDR3 reads CASSATAGILETQYF. The CDR3 DNA sequence: TGCGCCAGCAGTGCTACAGCGGGCATCCTAGAGACCCAGTACTTC. The V call is TRBV10-2, the J call TRBJ2-5; D possibly corresponds to TRBD2 (6 bases). CDR1 is WSHSY, CDR2 SAAADI, per germline. This CDR3 region has 15 residues. V lost 4 bases, J lost 4 bases, and 16 bases lay in between.

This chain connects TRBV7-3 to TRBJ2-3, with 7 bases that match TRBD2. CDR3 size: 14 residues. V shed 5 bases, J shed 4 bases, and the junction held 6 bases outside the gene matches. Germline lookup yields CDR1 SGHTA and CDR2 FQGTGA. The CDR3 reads CASSPGGGADTQYF. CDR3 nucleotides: TGTGCCAGCAGCCCGGGAGGTGGTGCAGATACGCAGTATTTT.

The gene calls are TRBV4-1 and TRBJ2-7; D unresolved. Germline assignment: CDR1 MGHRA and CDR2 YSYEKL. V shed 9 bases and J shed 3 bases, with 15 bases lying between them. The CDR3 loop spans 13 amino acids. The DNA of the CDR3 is TGCGCCAGTGCTCGGGTTCCCTACTACGAGCAGTACTTC. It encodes CASARVPYYEQYF.

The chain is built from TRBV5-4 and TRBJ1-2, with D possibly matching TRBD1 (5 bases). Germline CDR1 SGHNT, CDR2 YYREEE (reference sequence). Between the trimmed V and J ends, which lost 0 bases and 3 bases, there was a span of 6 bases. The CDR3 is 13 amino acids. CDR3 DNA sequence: TGTGCCAGCAGCTTGGCCAGGGACTATGGCTACACCTTC. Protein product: CASSLARDYGYTF.

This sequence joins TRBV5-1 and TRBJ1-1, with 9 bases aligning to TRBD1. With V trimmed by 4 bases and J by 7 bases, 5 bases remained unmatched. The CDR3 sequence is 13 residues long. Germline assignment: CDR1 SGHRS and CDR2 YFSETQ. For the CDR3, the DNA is TGCGCCAGCAGCCAACAGGGGGCGATTGAAGCTTTCTTT. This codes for CASSQQGAIEAFF.

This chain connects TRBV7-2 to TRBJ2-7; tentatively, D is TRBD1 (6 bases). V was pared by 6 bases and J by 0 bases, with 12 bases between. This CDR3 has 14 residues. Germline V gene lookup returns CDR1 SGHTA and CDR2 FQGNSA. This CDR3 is CASSVQGTSYEQYF. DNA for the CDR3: TGTGCCAGCAGTGTACAGGGAACCTCCTACGAGCAGTACTTC. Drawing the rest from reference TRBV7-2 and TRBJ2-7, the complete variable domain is GAGVSQSPSNKVTEKGKDVELRCDPISGHTALYWYRQSLGQGLEFLIYFQGNSAPDKSGLPSDRFSAERTGGSVSTLTIQRTQQEDSAVYLCASSVQGTSYEQYFGPGTRLTVT.

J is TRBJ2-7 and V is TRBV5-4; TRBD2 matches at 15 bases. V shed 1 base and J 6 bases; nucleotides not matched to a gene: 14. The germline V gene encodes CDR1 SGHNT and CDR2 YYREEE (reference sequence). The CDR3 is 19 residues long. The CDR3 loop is CASSLWGGTSGRRAAEQYF. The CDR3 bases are TGTGCCAGCAGCTTGTGGGGTGGGACTAGCGGGAGGCGGGCCGCCGAGCAGTACTTC.

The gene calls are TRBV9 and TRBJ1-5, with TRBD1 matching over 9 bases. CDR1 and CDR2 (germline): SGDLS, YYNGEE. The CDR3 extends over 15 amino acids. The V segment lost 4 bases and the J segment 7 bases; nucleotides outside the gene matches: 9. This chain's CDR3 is CASSSTQGAGQPQHF. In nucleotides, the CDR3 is TGTGCCAGCAGCTCGACACAGGGGGCAGGGCAGCCCCAGCATTTT.